This T cell receptor beta chain stems from a study of cytomegalovirus exposure and HLA in healthy donors. Trimming stripped 1 base from V and 2 bases from J, with 6 bases between. The germline CDR1 and CDR2 sequences are SGHVS and FQNEAQ. The CDR3 consists of 15 residues. PCR primers comprised 60 Vbeta and 13 Jbeta primers. TCRdb keeps only in-frame clones here, not all; method: immunoSEQ multiplex PCR. Found here are 150,000 to 200,000 clones, approximately 88% of them singletons; the top ten hold roughly 1.5%. As for this clone: Its specificity is unknown.

Overall study results and limits: In all likelihood, a cluster of highly shared sequence variants was a sequencing artifact. Among TCR sequences, most were rare, though some public TCRs appeared in many donors. A previous analysis found most TCR beta V segments productive roughly 87% or roughly 30% of the time.

The sequence was obtained from a woman aged 18-29 years in good health and CMV-seronegative. The sequenced sample consisted of PBMCs. The gene calls are TRBV7-8 and TRBJ1-6; D possibly corresponds to TRBD1 (5 bases). The CDR3 region is CASSLEGPYNSPLHF. The CDR3 DNA sequence: TGTGCCAGCAGCTTAGAGGGGCCCTATAATTCACCCCTCCACTTT.